This T cell receptor beta chain is from a study of neurological immune-mediated disorders. Study outcomes and limitations: One related-CDR3 cluster, found by phylogenetic grouping, held repertoires of 18 of 34 multiple sclerosis patients and is a possible signature.

The V end lost 2 bases, the J end lost 1 base, and 11 bases lay between the germline ends. From germline, CDR1 is MNHNY and CDR2 SVGAGI (reference sequence). The CDR3 sequence is 15 residues long. One entry per CDR3 protein results from TCRdb running MiXCR on the 5' RACE reads. The data show some 76,000 distinct CDR3 sequences, 2.5% to 3.5% seen once. Ten or more counts support this clonotype. The antigen is undetermined. The V and J genes are TRBV6-6 and TRBJ1-1; D remains unclear. The TCR sequence derives from a woman aged 45-60 years with multiple sclerosis. Sequencing input: PBMCs. The CDR3 sequence: CASSYPQKGNTEAFF. The CDR3 nucleotides are TGTGCCAGCAGTTACCCTCAGAAGGGGAACACTGAAGCTTTCTTT.